This is a list of T cell receptor beta chains from one sample in a study of CXCR3-negative and CXCR3-positive naive CD8 T cells. TCRdb re-analyzed the 5' RACE reads; it lists each CDR3 protein once, without DNA. Its table records 90,000 to 100,000 distinct CDR3 sequences. The sequenced material came from naive CXCR3+ CD8+ T cells from blood. All receptors come from a human donor in good health. Some clones in this sample may be carry-over from other donors' samples. CDR3s include the opening cysteine and the closing phenylalanine or tryptophan.

v_call: TRBV28; j_call: TRBJ2-4; cdr3_aa: CASSLWANGDIQYF
v_call: TRBV19; j_call: TRBJ2-2; cdr3_aa: CASTLGNRPNTGELFF
v_call: TRBV6-5; j_call: TRBJ2-5; cdr3_aa: CASSFARPKETQYF
v_call: TRBV7-2; j_call: TRBJ1-1; cdr3_aa: CASSTGATEAFF
v_call: TRBV7-2; j_call: TRBJ2-1; cdr3_aa: CASTRVSLYNEQFF
v_call: TRBV7-6; j_call: TRBJ1-2; cdr3_aa: CASSGLQDGYTF
v_call: TRBV7-9; j_call: TRBJ2-5; cdr3_aa: CASRPPSGGQETQYF
v_call: TRBV20-1; j_call: TRBJ2-7; cdr3_aa: CSAREPGEALYEQYF
v_call: TRBV29-1; j_call: TRBJ2-5; cdr3_aa: CSVDRGEWQETQYF
v_call: TRBV12-3/TRBV12-4; j_call: TRBJ1-1; cdr3_aa: CASSLFLNTEAFF
v_call: TRBV3-1; j_call: TRBJ2-1; cdr3_aa: CASSQTRGSYNEQFF
v_call: TRBV19; j_call: TRBJ2-1; cdr3_aa: CASSVPGQGNEQFF
v_call: TRBV29-1; j_call: TRBJ2-7; cdr3_aa: CSVEDPQTYEQYF
v_call: TRBV5-1; j_call: TRBJ2-7; cdr3_aa: CASSLVRGNEYEQYF
v_call: TRBV12-5; j_call: TRBJ2-5; cdr3_aa: CASGLVPGTHGKVTQYF
v_call: TRBV12-1; j_call: TRBJ2-7; cdr3_aa: CASSFLGPNEQYF
v_call: TRBV7-9; j_call: TRBJ1-4; cdr3_aa: CASSLFRHPTNEKLFF
v_call: TRBV12-3/TRBV12-4; j_call: TRBJ1-6; cdr3_aa: CASSSSLRDIGSPLHF
v_call: TRBV9; j_call: TRBJ2-1; cdr3_aa: CASSESPSWGPTYNEQFF
v_call: TRBV28; j_call: TRBJ2-5; cdr3_aa: CASRTRETQYF
v_call: TRBV6-6; j_call: TRBJ2-5; cdr3_aa: CASRTSGGAGPQETQYF
v_call: TRBV5-5; j_call: TRBJ1-1; cdr3_aa: CASTLGQGYTEAFF
v_call: TRBV29-1; j_call: TRBJ2-6; cdr3_aa: CSVEGKGQGTGANVLTF
v_call: TRBV3-1; j_call: TRBJ2-7; cdr3_aa: CASSQVSGGYEQYF
v_call: TRBV29-1; j_call: TRBJ1-2; cdr3_aa: CSGSEGKGYTF
v_call: TRBV12-3/TRBV12-4; j_call: TRBJ1-5; cdr3_aa: CASRHDEISNQPQHF
v_call: TRBV4-1; j_call: TRBJ2-1; cdr3_aa: CATEAGEPLSSYNEQFF
v_call: TRBV6-5; j_call: TRBJ2-6; cdr3_aa: CASSYTGPGSGANVLTF
v_call: TRBV4-3; j_call: TRBJ2-7; cdr3_aa: CASSQGFGSSYEQYF
v_call: TRBV7-9; j_call: TRBJ2-7; cdr3_aa: CASSATSGGQRNEQYF
v_call: TRBV5-6; j_call: TRBJ2-7; cdr3_aa: CASSLDREPYEQYF
v_call: TRBV7-6; j_call: TRBJ1-4; cdr3_aa: CASSLTGFSLTNEKLFF
v_call: TRBV25-1; j_call: TRBJ2-1; cdr3_aa: CASSELGEQFF
v_call: TRBV27; j_call: TRBJ2-7; cdr3_aa: CASSFSSTVSYEQYF
v_call: TRBV27; j_call: TRBJ2-1; cdr3_aa: CASSLGEEQFF
v_call: TRBV29-1; j_call: TRBJ1-1; cdr3_aa: CSVEANTEAFF
v_call: TRBV5-4; j_call: TRBJ2-2; cdr3_aa: CASSLARDSGELFF
v_call: TRBV6-1; j_call: TRBJ1-1; cdr3_aa: CASSERGEGITEAFF
v_call: TRBV7-7; j_call: TRBJ2-1; cdr3_aa: CASSLNEASFNEQFF
v_call: TRBV7-9; j_call: TRBJ2-5; cdr3_aa: CASSPKGVDRETQYF
v_call: TRBV7-9; j_call: TRBJ2-6; cdr3_aa: CASSFTRTGVGSGANVLTF
v_call: TRBV6-5; j_call: TRBJ1-5; cdr3_aa: CASSTGVGNQPQHF
v_call: TRBV27; j_call: TRBJ1-1; cdr3_aa: CASSFAMNTEAFF
v_call: TRBV11-2; j_call: TRBJ2-5; cdr3_aa: CASSRTGMVETQYF
v_call: TRBV7-9; j_call: TRBJ1-3; cdr3_aa: CASSLVISGNTIYF
v_call: TRBV7-2; j_call: TRBJ2-1; cdr3_aa: CASSWALAGTYNEQFF
v_call: TRBV20-1; j_call: TRBJ1-5; cdr3_aa: CSARDREDQPQHF
v_call: TRBV7-9; j_call: TRBJ1-2; cdr3_aa: CASSPPQGNYGYTF
v_call: TRBV7-9; j_call: TRBJ2-7; cdr3_aa: CASSATGSGYEQYF
v_call: TRBV5-1; j_call: TRBJ2-1; cdr3_aa: CASSSVRGSPNEQFF
v_call: TRBV5-1; j_call: TRBJ2-3; cdr3_aa: CASSLRSGGAIGADTQYF
v_call: TRBV24-1; j_call: TRBJ2-2; cdr3_aa: CATSDTGTGENTGELFF
v_call: TRBV4-3; j_call: TRBJ2-5; cdr3_aa: CASRQDYGGQTQYF
v_call: TRBV12-3/TRBV12-4; j_call: TRBJ1-5; cdr3_aa: CASSFQVFGRHSNQPQHF
v_call: TRBV7-8; j_call: TRBJ1-2; cdr3_aa: CASSLVNGRSGYTF